This is a list of T cell receptor beta chains from one sample in a study of blood T cell repertoires in COVID-19. Profiled with immunoSEQ multiplex PCR; TCRdb holds only in-frame clones, not every one. The top ten clones hold 0.85% to 1.3% of a sample with a few hundred thousand clones, about nine tenths of them seen once. The sample consisted of PBMCs or T cells enriched from blood (not recorded which). Receptor source: a young woman who had been exposed to COVID-19. Each CDR3 is given with its conserved first and last residue. D genes are given only for firm matches. The size of a clone is reported for some rows only, either as once, few or many, or as a class for expanded clones.

CDR3 DNA: TGTGCCAGCAGAGGGGGGGCGGACAGGGGGTCCCCGAATGAAAAACTGTTTTTT
CDR3 protein: CASRGGADRGSPNEKLFF
clone size: NA
J gene: TRBJ1-4
V gene: TRBV28
D gene: TRBD1

CDR3 DNA: TGTGCCAGCAGCTTCCAAGCGGGAGCGTACAATGAGCAGTTCTTC
CDR3 protein: CASSFQAGAYNEQFF
clone size: NA
J gene: TRBJ2-1
V gene: TRBV7-6
D gene: TRBD2

CDR3 DNA: TGTGCCAGCACAGGCAGCCCCACCGGGGAGCTGTTTTTT
CDR3 protein: CASTGSPTGELFF
clone size: many
J gene: TRBJ2-2
V gene: TRBV6-5
D gene: NA

CDR3 DNA: TGCAGCGTTGTTGCGGGAGCGTTCAATGAGCAGTTCTTC
CDR3 protein: CSVVAGAFNEQFF
clone size: NA
J gene: TRBJ2-1
V gene: TRBV29-1
D gene: TRBD2

CDR3 DNA: TGTGCCAGCAGCCCTCGCGGAGGGGGGGACACAGATACGCAGTATTTT
CDR3 protein: CASSPRGGGDTDTQYF
clone size: NA
J gene: TRBJ2-3
V gene: TRBV11-3
D gene: NA

CDR3 DNA: TGCAGTGCTAGTGCTGAGACACCCGTTTTCGGAAACATTCAGTACTTC
CDR3 protein: CSASAETPVFGNIQYF
clone size: once
J gene: TRBJ2-4
V gene: TRBV20-1
D gene: NA

CDR3 DNA: TGTGCCAGCAGCTTGGGAGGTTCGGACCAAGAGACCCAGTACTTC
CDR3 protein: CASSLGGSDQETQYF
clone size: NA
J gene: TRBJ2-5
V gene: TRBV5-4
D gene: NA

CDR3 DNA: TGTGCCAGCAGCCAAGGGGTGACTAGCGGGAGAGACAATGAGCAGTTCTTC
CDR3 protein: CASSQGVTSGRDNEQFF
clone size: NA
J gene: TRBJ2-1
V gene: TRBV3-1/TRBV3-2
D gene: TRBD2

CDR3 DNA: TGTGCCAGCAGCCAAGAAGGCGGGGACGAGACCCAGTACTTC
CDR3 protein: CASSQEGGDETQYF
clone size: NA
J gene: TRBJ2-5
V gene: TRBV4-2
D gene: NA

CDR3 DNA: TGTGCCAGCAAAGGTCTCGATGTGGGGAGCTACGAGCAGTACTTC
CDR3 protein: CASKGLDVGSYEQYF
clone size: once
J gene: TRBJ2-7
V gene: TRBV27
D gene: NA

CDR3 DNA: TGTGCCAGCCCTCCCCCGGCAGGCCGGACATCCTACGAGCAGTACTTC
CDR3 protein: CASPPPAGRTSYEQYF
clone size: NA
J gene: TRBJ2-7
V gene: TRBV28
D gene: NA

CDR3 DNA: TGCAGTGCCTTCCGGGAGACCCAGTACTTC
CDR3 protein: CSAFRETQYF
clone size: NA
J gene: TRBJ2-5
V gene: TRBV20-1
D gene: NA

CDR3 DNA: TGTGCCACCAGTGTCAGCCTCGGGCTAGCGGGAGGCAATGAGCAGTTCTTC
CDR3 protein: CATSVSLGLAGGNEQFF
clone size: once
J gene: TRBJ2-1
V gene: TRBV24-1
D gene: TRBD2

CDR3 DNA: TGTGCCAGCAGCCTAATAGCGGGAGCGGTCGAGACCCAGTACTTC
CDR3 protein: CASSLIAGAVETQYF
clone size: NA
J gene: TRBJ2-5
V gene: TRBV3-1/TRBV3-2
D gene: TRBD2

CDR3 DNA: TGCGCCAGCAGCTTGACCGGTAGCAATCAGCCCCAGCATTTT
CDR3 protein: CASSLTGSNQPQHF
clone size: few
J gene: TRBJ1-5
V gene: TRBV5-1
D gene: NA

CDR3 DNA: TGTGCCAGCAGCAAAGTTTCCCAGGGGTCCGGGGAGACCCAGTACTTC
CDR3 protein: CASSKVSQGSGETQYF
clone size: NA
J gene: TRBJ2-5
V gene: TRBV21-1
D gene: NA

CDR3 DNA: TGCGCCAGCAGACTTTGGATAACAGGAACCTACGAGCAGTACTTC
CDR3 protein: CASRLWITGTYEQYF
clone size: NA
J gene: TRBJ2-7
V gene: TRBV5-1
D gene: NA

CDR3 DNA: TGCGCCAGCAGCCCTCAGCCGACAACAGGGGGCGGGAATGAGCAGTTCTTC
CDR3 protein: CASSPQPTTGGGNEQFF
clone size: NA
J gene: TRBJ2-1
V gene: TRBV5-1
D gene: TRBD1